Following are 16 T cell receptor beta chains from one sample sequenced in a study of CD8+ T cells in alopecia areata. As for treatment: oral pan-JAK inhibitor, 5-10 mg twice daily. Sequencing relied on a cDNA template that was reverse transcribed from extracted RNA. Here immunoSEQ multiplex PCR was the method, and the copy in TCRdb shows in-frame clones only, minus some. The data hold some 190,000 clones, with about half observed a single time. This specimen was CD8+ T cells sorted from blood, taken between weeks 51 and 54, from a patient treated with tofacitinib. These TCRs come from a human donor with alopecia areata.

This rearrangement joins TRBV9 to TRBJ2-1; D possibly uses TRBD1 or TRBD2 (5 bases each). This CDR3 is 14 amino acids long. Trimming took off 3 bases at V and 5 bases at J, with 12 bases between the two ends. CDR1 is SGDLS, CDR2 YYNGEE, per germline. The CDR3 reads CASSAFRDHNEQFF. In nucleotides, the CDR3 is TGTGCCAGCAGCGCCTTCCGGGACCACAATGAGCAGTTCTTC.

This chain joins TRBV27 and TRBJ2-7; a weak D match, TRBD1 (5 bases). Germline V gene data show CDR1 as MNHEY and CDR2 as SMNVEV (reference sequence). Between the trimmed V and J ends, which lost 0 bases and 1 base, there was a span of 10 bases. This CDR3 spans 15 amino acids. CDR3 amino acids: CASSLSKGRSYEQYF. CDR3 DNA: TGTGCCAGCAGTTTATCGAAGGGGCGGTCCTACGAGCAGTACTTC.

V is TRBV10-3 and J is TRBJ1-1; tentatively, D is TRBD1 (5 bases). In germline, CDR1 is ENHRY, CDR2 SYGVKD. The CDR3 is 13 residues long. With 8 bases removed from V and 0 bases from J, the gap between germline ends came to 10 bases. CDR3: CAIGTGLNTEAFF. DNA for the CDR3: TGTGCCATCGGTACAGGCCTGAACACTGAAGCTTTCTTT.

The chain uses TRBV29-1 and TRBJ2-7; TRBD1 matches 7 bases. CDR3 length: 13 amino acids. The germline V gene encodes CDR1 SQVTM and CDR2 ANQGSEA. Trimming removed 7 bases from V and 5 bases from J; junction bases left unmatched: 11. The chain's CDR3 is CSAREGARDEQYF. DNA for the CDR3: TGCAGCGCCCGAGAGGGGGCTAGGGACGAGCAGTACTTC.

The V gene is TRBV15, the J gene TRBJ2-5, with TRBD2 matching over 7 bases. CDR1 is LNHNV and CDR2 is YYDKDF in the germline V gene (reference sequence). V trimming: 0 bases; J trimming: 4 bases; junction bases outside the gene matches: 2. The CDR3 has 14 residues. This CDR3 reads CATSRDRLAETQYF. The CDR3 DNA reads as TGTGCCACCAGCAGAGATAGACTAGCAGAGACCCAGTACTTC.

This clone was observed a few times. The chain carries TRBV6-5 and TRBJ2-3, with D hard to call. The length of the CDR3 is 13 residues. Trimming left V 6 bases short and J 3 bases short, with 10 bases between. CDR1 and CDR2 (germline): MNHEY, SVGAGI. The CDR3 is CASRRSMTDTQYF. In nucleotides, the CDR3 is TGTGCCAGCAGGCGTTCCATGACAGATACGCAGTATTTT.

The chain uses TRBV15 and TRBJ1-5; no definite D call. The V gene lost 3 bases and the J gene lost 5 bases, with 8 bases spanning the gap. Germline-derived CDR1 and CDR2 are LNHNV and YYDKDF (reference sequence). This CDR3 has 13 residues. CDR3 in amino acids: CATSRAPYQPQHF. The CDR3, as DNA: TGTGCCACCAGCAGGGCCCCTTATCAGCCCCAGCATTTT.

The CDR3 DNA follows: TGTGCCAGCAGTCCCGCAGGGTTTGTCAAAAACATTCAGTACTTC. It specifies CASSPAGFVKNIQYF. This chain links TRBV27 with TRBJ2-4; possibly TRBD1 for D (5 bases). Germline CDR1 and CDR2: MNHEY and SMNVEV (reference sequence). This CDR3 is built from 15 residues. Trimming removed 5 bases from V and 3 bases from J, with 14 bases in between.

In DNA form, the CDR3 reads TGTGCCAGCAGAGGGGACTACCCGGCGGCTTTCTTT. As protein: CASRGDYPAAFF. The chain combines TRBV6-5 with TRBJ1-1; weak D call: TRBD1 (5 bases). The germline CDR1 and CDR2 sequences are MNHEY and SVGAGI. CDR3 length: 12 amino acids. Trimming cost V 6 bases and J 11 bases, with 16 bases left between them.

The J gene is TRBJ2-2, the V gene TRBV25-1; D could derive from TRBD1 or TRBD2 (5 bases each). Looked up from germline, CDR1 is MGHDK and CDR2 is SYGVNS. The CDR3 extends over 16 amino acids. V was cut by 3 bases and J by 6 bases, with 17 bases left in between. CDR3 in DNA: TGTGCCAGCAGTGATTCTCCGGGGCCCTCCTCCGGGGAGCTGTTTTTT. Protein: CASSDSPGPSSGELFF.

This clone was seen a single time. The V call is TRBV7-3, the J call TRBJ2-3; 8 positions match TRBD1. Trimming took 6 bases from V and 7 from J; bases not matched to a gene: 6. CDR1 is SGHTA, CDR2 FQGTGA, per germline. The CDR3 runs 13 residues. The CDR3 reads CASSSGGRNTQYF. The CDR3 nucleotides are TGTGCCAGCAGTTCAGGGGGCCGGAATACGCAGTATTTT.

The rearrangement joins TRBV30 to TRBJ1-2, with a tentative D call TRBD1 (5 bases). Per germline, CDR1 GTSNPN and CDR2 SVGIG (reference sequence). Trimming cost V 3 bases and J 2 bases, with 19 bases left between them. The CDR3 consists of 16 residues. Here the CDR3 reads CAWSDYREGYNYGYTF. CDR3 bases: TGTGCCTGGAGCGATTACCGGGAGGGGTACAACTATGGCTACACCTTC. Variable domain in full (rest from reference TRBV30 and TRBJ1-2): SQTIHQWPATLVQPVGSPLSLECTVEGTSNPNLYWYRQAAGRGLQLLFYSVGIGQISSEVPQNLSASRPQDRQFILSSKKLLLSDSGFYLCAWSDYREGYNYGYTFGSGTRLTVV.

This sequence joins TRBV4-3 and TRBJ2-2; 8 bases are a match to TRBD1. CDR1 LGHNA and CDR2 YSLEER come from the germline V gene. The CDR3 length is 17 residues. Trimming removed 3 bases from V and 2 bases from J; junction bases left unmatched: 8. The CDR3 coding sequence is TGCGCCAGCAGCCACGATGGCCCAGGGGGCAACACCGGGGAGCTGTTTTTT. This translates into CASSHDGPGGNTGELFF.

The chain combines TRBV2 with TRBJ1-2; D is uncertain. The V gene's germline CDR1 is SNHLY and CDR2 FYNNEI. This CDR3 has 14 amino acids. V was shortened by 1 base and J by 6 bases, with 12 bases between the two germline ends. CDR3 bases: TGTGCCAGCAGTGAAGGCACGGAAACGCATGGCTACACCTTC. As protein: CASSEGTETHGYTF. Together with reference TRBV2 and TRBJ1-2, the CDR3 gives the full variable domain: EPEVTQTPSHQVTQMGQEVILRCVPISNHLYFYWYRQILGQKVEFLVSFYNNEISEKSEIFDDQFSVERPDGSNFTLKIRSTKLEDSAMYFCASSEGTETHGYTFGSGTRLTVV.

This clone has a handful of counts. The rearrangement uses TRBV29-1 and TRBJ2-7; 7 nucleotides line up with TRBD2. The CDR3 consists of 14 residues. CDR1 and CDR2 from the germline V gene are SQVTM and ANQGSEA. V dropped 2 bases and J dropped 8; count of bases not matched to a gene: 12. The CDR3 protein is CSVESAGEELQQYF. CDR3 DNA sequence: TGCAGCGTTGAATCGGCGGGGGAGGAACTTCAGCAGTACTTC.

The rearrangement joins TRBV15 to TRBJ1-1, with D unclear. This CDR3 has 14 residues. Germline V gene lookup returns CDR1 LNHNV and CDR2 YYDKDF (reference sequence). V was pared by 1 base and J by 2 bases, with 8 bases between. For the CDR3, the DNA is TGTGCCACCAGCAGAGCAGAAGGTAACACTGAAGCTTTCTTT. Translated: CATSRAEGNTEAFF. Using reference TRBV15 and TRBJ1-1 for the parts outside the CDR3, the full variable domain is DAMVIQNPRYQVTQFGKPVTLSCSQTLNHNVMYWYQQKSSQAPKLLFHYYDKDFNNEADTPDNFQSRRPNTSFCFLDIRSPGLGDTAMYLCATSRAEGNTEAFFGQGTRLTVV.